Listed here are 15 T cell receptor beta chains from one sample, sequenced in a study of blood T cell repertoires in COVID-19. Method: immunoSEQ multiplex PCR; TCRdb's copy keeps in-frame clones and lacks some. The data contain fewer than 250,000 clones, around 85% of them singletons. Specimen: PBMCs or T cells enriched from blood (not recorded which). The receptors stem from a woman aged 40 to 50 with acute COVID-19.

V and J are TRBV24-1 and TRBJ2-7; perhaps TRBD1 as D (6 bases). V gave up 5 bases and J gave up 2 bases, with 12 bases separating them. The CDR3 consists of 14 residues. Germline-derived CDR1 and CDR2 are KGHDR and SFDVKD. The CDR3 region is CATSGVDRPYEQYF. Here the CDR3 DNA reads TGTGCCACCAGTGGAGTAGACAGGCCCTACGAGCAGTACTTC.

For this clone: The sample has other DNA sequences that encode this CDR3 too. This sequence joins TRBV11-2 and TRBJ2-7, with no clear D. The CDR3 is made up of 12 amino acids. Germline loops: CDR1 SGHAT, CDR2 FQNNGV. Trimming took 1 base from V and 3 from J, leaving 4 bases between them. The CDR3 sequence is CASSLASYEQYF. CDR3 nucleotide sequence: TGTGCCAGCAGCTTAGCCAGCTACGAGCAGTACTTC.

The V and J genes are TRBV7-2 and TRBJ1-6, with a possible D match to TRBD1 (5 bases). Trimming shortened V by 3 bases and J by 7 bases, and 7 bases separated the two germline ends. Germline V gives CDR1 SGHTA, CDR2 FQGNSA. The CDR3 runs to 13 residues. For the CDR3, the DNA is TGTGCCAGCAGCTTTGACAGAAATTCACCCCTCCACTTT. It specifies CASSFDRNSPLHF.

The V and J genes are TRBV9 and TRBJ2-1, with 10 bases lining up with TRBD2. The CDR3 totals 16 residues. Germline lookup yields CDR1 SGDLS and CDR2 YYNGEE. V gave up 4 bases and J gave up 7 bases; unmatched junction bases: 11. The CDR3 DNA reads TGTGCCAGCAGCTTAGAACAGGGACTAGCGAGAAATGAGCAGTTCTTC. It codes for CASSLEQGLARNEQFF.

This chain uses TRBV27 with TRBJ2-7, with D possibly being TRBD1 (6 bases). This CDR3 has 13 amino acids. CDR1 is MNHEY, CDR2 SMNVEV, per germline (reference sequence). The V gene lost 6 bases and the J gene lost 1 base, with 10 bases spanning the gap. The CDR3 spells CASSRTDSYEQYF. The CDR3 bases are TGTGCCAGCAGCCGGACAGATTCCTACGAGCAGTACTTC.

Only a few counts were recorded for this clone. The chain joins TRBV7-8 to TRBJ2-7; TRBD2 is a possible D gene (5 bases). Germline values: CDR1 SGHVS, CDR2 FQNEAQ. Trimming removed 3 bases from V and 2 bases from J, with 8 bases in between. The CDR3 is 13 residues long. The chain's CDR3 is CASSFLRAYEQYF. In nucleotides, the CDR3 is TGTGCCAGCAGCTTTTTGAGGGCCTACGAGCAGTACTTC.

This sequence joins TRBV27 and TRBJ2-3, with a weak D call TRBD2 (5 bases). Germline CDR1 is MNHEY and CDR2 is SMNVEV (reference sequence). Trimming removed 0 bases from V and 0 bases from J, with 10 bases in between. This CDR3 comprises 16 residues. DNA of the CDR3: TGTGCCAGCAGTTTATCACTGCGGGTGAGCACAGATACGCAGTATTTT. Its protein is CASSLSLRVSTDTQYF.

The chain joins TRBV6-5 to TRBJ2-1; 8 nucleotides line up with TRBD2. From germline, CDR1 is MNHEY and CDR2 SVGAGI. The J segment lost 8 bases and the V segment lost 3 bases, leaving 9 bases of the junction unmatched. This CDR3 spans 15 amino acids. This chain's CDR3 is CASSYGGRRGDEQFF. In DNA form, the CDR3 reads TGTGCCAGCAGTTATGGCGGGAGGAGGGGTGATGAGCAGTTCTTC.

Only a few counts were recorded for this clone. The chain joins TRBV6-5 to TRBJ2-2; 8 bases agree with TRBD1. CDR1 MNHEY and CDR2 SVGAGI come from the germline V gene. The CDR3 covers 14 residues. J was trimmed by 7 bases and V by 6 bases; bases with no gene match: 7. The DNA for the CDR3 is TGTGCCAGCAGCGGACAGGGTTGGGGCGGGGAGCTGTTTTTT. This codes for CASSGQGWGGELFF.

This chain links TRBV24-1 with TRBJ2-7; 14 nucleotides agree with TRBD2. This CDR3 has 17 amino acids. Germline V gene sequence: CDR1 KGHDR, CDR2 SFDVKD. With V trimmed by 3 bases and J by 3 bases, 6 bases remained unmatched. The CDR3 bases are TGTGCCACCAGTGATGACGGGACTAGCGGGAGTAACTACGAGCAGTACTTC. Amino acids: CATSDDGTSGSNYEQYF.

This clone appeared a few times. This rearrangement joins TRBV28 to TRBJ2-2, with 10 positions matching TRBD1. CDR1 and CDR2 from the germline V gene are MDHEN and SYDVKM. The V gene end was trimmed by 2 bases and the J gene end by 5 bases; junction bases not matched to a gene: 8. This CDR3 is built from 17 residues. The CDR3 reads CASSLRQGAWATGELFF. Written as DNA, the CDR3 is TGTGCCAGCAGTTTAAGACAGGGGGCATGGGCTACCGGGGAGCTGTTTTTT.

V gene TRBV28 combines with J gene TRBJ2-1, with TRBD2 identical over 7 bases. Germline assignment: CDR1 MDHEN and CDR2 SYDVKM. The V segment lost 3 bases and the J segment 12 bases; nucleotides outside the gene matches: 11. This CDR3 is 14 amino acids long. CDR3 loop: CASSFNPGGSVQFF. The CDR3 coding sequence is TGTGCCAGCAGTTTTAATCCGGGGGGTTCCGTGCAGTTCTTC.

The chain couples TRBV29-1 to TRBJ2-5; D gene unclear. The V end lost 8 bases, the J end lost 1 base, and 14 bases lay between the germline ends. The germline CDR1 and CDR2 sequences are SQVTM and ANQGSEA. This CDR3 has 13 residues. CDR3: CSTHSGLQETQYF. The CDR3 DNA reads TGCAGCACCCATTCAGGCCTCCAAGAGACCCAGTACTTC.

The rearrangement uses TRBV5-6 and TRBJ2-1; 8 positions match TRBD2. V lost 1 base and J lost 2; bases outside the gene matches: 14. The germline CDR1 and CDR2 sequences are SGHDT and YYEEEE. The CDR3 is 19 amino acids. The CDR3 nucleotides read TGTGCCAGCAGCTTGCGGGGGAAAGTGAGCGGGAGAGCCTACAATGAGCAGTTCTTC. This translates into CASSLRGKVSGRAYNEQFF.

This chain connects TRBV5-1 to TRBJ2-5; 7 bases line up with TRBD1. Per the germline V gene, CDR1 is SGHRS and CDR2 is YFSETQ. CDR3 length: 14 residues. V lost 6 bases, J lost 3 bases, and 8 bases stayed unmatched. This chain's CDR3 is CASTRRGGEETQYF. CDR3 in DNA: TGCGCCAGCACCCGACGAGGGGGCGAAGAGACCCAGTACTTC.